A selection of T cell receptor beta chains follows, all from one sample in a study of CD8 T cells in Susac syndrome. In TCRdb, the immunoSEQ multiplex PCR reads were re-called with MiXCR into one record per CDR3 protein. The table includes 45,000 to 55,000 distinct CDR3 sequences, approximately 94% detected once. The sequenced material came from CD8+ T cells from PBMCs. The receptors derive from a human donor in good health. The CDR3 runs from the conserved cysteine through the conserved F or W. The D gene is left open where the match is weak. Some rows have no size entry. The others give once, few or many, or a class for an expanded clone.

length	size	D	J	V	CDR3	DNA
13	.	.	TRBJ2-5	TRBV11-2	CASSLQKPETQYF	TGTGCCAGCAGCCTGCAAAAACCCGAGACCCAGTACTTC
14	.	.	TRBJ2-3	TRBV2	CASKGEGFTDTQYF	TGTGCCAGCAAGGGGGAGGGGTTCACAGATACGCAGTATTTT
13	.	TRBD1	TRBJ2-7	TRBV6-2/TRBV6-3	CASSTGGSYEQYF	TGTGCCAGCAGTACAGGGGGTAGCTACGAGCAGTACTTC
15	.	.	TRBJ2-3	TRBV29-1	CRVEDRGAGSDTQYF	TGCAGAGTTGAAGATCGGGGGGCAGGGTCAGATACGCAGTATTTT
14	.	.	TRBJ2-4	TRBV20-1	CSAAQRWAKNIQYF	TGCAGTGCTGCACAGAGGTGGGCCAAAAACATTCAGTACTTC
15	.	TRBD1	TRBJ1-5	TRBV18	CASSPPGTANQPQHF	TGTGCCAGCTCACCACCCGGGACAGCCAATCAGCCCCAGCATTTT
13	.	.	TRBJ1-1	TRBV10-3	CAISEFGGTEAFF	TGTGCCATCAGTGAGTTCGGGGGCACTGAAGCTTTCTTT
15	.	TRBD2	TRBJ2-7	TRBV4-1	CASSPGLATNYEQYF	TGCGCCAGCAGCCCCGGACTAGCGACAAACTACGAGCAGTACTTC
15	.	TRBD1	TRBJ2-7	TRBV7-9	CASSSSGTGSYEQYF	TGTGCCAGCAGCTCATCCGGGACAGGGTCCTACGAGCAGTACTTC
14	.	TRBD2	TRBJ2-3	TRBV19	CASSIGLAVDTQYF	TGTGCCAGTAGTATTGGACTAGCGGTTGATACGCAGTATTTT
12	.	.	TRBJ2-7	TRBV28	CASSFTNDEQYF	TGTGCCAGCAGTTTTACTAATGACGAGCAGTACTTC
12	.	.	TRBJ1-2	TRBV29-1	CSVEGTLYGYTF	TGCAGCGTTGAGGGCACCCTCTATGGCTACACCTTC
13	.	.	TRBJ2-1	TRBV29-1	CSVDGGVLNEQFF	TGCAGCGTTGACGGAGGGGTATTGAATGAGCAGTTCTTC
16	.	.	TRBJ2-6	TRBV6-5	CASNSDGLALMDVLTF	TGTGCCAGCAATTCCGACGGTCTCGCCCTTATGGACGTCCTGACTTTC
15	.	TRBD2	TRBJ2-7	TRBV27	CASSSRLAGSYEQYF	TGTGCCAGCAGTTCCCGACTAGCGGGTTCCTACGAGCAGTACTTC
16	.	.	TRBJ2-2	TRBV19	CASSPRGGLNTGELFF	TGTGCCAGTAGTCCCCGAGGAGGACTCAACACCGGGGAGCTGTTTTTT
15	.	.	TRBJ2-5	TRBV12-3/TRBV12-4	CASSGTDYSAETQYF	TGTGCCAGCAGTGGGACCGACTACAGCGCGGAGACCCAGTACTTC
17	few	.	TRBJ2-3	TRBV15	CATSRAGHPLSTDTQYF	TGTGCCACCAGCAGAGCCGGACATCCCCTCAGCACAGATACGCAGTATTTT
11	.	.	TRBJ1-1	TRBV30	CAWSSHAEAFF	TGTGCCTGGAGTAGCCACGCTGAAGCTTTCTTT
13	.	.	TRBJ2-3	TRBV6-4	CASSEGSTDTQYF	TGTGCCAGCAGTGAGGGCTCCACAGATACGCAGTATTTT
17	.	.	TRBJ2-1	TRBV7-9	CASSFILATSSYNEQFF	TGTGCCAGCAGCTTTATCCTAGCGACCTCCTCCTACAATGAGCAGTTCTTC
21	.	.	TRBJ1-1	TRBV9	CASDGILSAIGTGIWGTEAFF	TGTGCCAGCGATGGCATTCTCAGTGCTATAGGTACGGGCATATGGGGCACTGAAGCTTTCTTT
15	.	TRBD1	TRBJ2-5	TRBV12-3/TRBV12-4	CASSPPGQVQETQYF	TGTGCCAGCAGTCCGCCGGGACAGGTACAAGAGACCCAGTACTTC
12	.	.	TRBJ1-4	TRBV7-8	CASSFLREKLFF	TGTGCCAGCAGCTTTTTAAGGGAAAAACTGTTTTTT
15	once	TRBD1	TRBJ1-1	TRBV29-1	CSVDWDRGLESEAFF	TGCAGCGTTGATTGGGACAGGGGGCTTGAATCTGAAGCTTTCTTT
14	.	.	TRBJ1-5	TRBV6-6	CASSSGGLRQPQHF	TGTGCCAGCAGTTCTGGGGGCTTGAGGCAGCCCCAGCATTTT
13	.	.	TRBJ2-4	TRBV3-1	CASSPRGWNIQYF	TGTGCCAGCAGCCCTAGAGGGTGGAACATTCAGTACTTC
15	.	.	TRBJ2-7	TRBV28	CASSKTRGLAYEQYF	TGTGCCAGCAGTAAGACCAGGGGCTTGGCCTACGAGCAGTACTTC